Following are 22 T cell receptor beta chains from one sample sequenced in a study of T-cell memory formation after mild COVID-19. TCRdb analysed the 5' RACE reads with MiXCR anew, one entry per CDR3 protein. The table shows a few hundred thousand distinct CDR3 sequences, with roughly 22% occurring only once. Sequenced sample: PBMCs or a T cell subset sorted from them (not recorded which). These receptors were collected from an adult woman who had mild COVID-19 (a few samples of this study predate the infection). Cell type and time point are not known.

The rearrangement joins TRBV13 to TRBJ1-5, with D possibly TRBD1 on 5 matching bases. Trimming left V 0 bases short and J 9 bases short, with 15 bases between. CDR1 is PRHDT and CDR2 is FYEKMQ in the germline V gene (reference sequence). The CDR3 loop spans 15 amino acids. In DNA form, the CDR3 reads TGTGCCAGCAGCTTAGGAGGGGAACCGGGGCGGCCCCAGCATTTT. Translating gives CASSLGGEPGRPQHF.

This clonotype was counted only a few times. V gene TRBV5-1 combines with J gene TRBJ1-1; 8 nucleotides line up with TRBD1. The CDR3 has 14 amino acids. V shed 0 bases and J 7 bases; nucleotides not matched to a gene: 5. The germline V gene encodes CDR1 SGHRS and CDR2 YFSETQ. This CDR3 reads CASSLGTGTDEAFF. Written as DNA, the CDR3 is TGCGCCAGCAGCTTGGGGACAGGGACGGATGAAGCTTTCTTT.

The chain joins TRBV20-1 to TRBJ2-2; 9 nucleotides align to TRBD1. The CDR3 has 15 amino acids. Germline CDR1 is DFQATT and CDR2 is SNEGSKA (reference sequence). V dropped 3 bases and J dropped 5; count of bases not matched to a gene: 7. The CDR3 bases are TGCAGTGCTAGTAATGGGACAGGGAATACCGGGGAGCTGTTTTTT. It is translated as CSASNGTGNTGELFF.

The chain employs TRBV20-1 and TRBJ1-1; TRBD1 matches 7 bases. The CDR3 extends over 15 amino acids. V was clipped by 2 bases and J by 4 bases; unmatched bases: 10. In germline, CDR1 is DFQATT, CDR2 SNEGSKA (reference sequence). This CDR3 reads CSARPNRGASTEAFF. DNA of the CDR3: TGCAGTGCTAGACCTAACAGGGGCGCGAGCACTGAAGCTTTCTTT.

V is TRBV7-2 and J is TRBJ2-3; unclear D gene. Between the trimmed V and J ends, which lost 6 bases and 4 bases, there was a span of 17 bases. CDR3 length: 15 residues. Looked up from germline, CDR1 is SGHTA and CDR2 is FQGNSA. CDR3 sequence reads: CASSPVGIGADTQYF. The DNA for the CDR3 is TGTGCCAGCAGTCCTGTGGGTATCGGCGCAGATACGCAGTATTTT.

This clonotype was seen a few times. The V gene is TRBV7-9, the J gene TRBJ2-7, with 14 bases fitting TRBD2. Losses at the gene ends were 5 bases for V and 2 bases for J; bases not matched to a gene: 14. CDR1 and CDR2 (germline): SEHNR, FQNEAQ (reference sequence). There are 19 residues in the CDR3. CDR3 region: CASSKQTGTSGSRAYEQYF. The DNA for the CDR3 is TGTGCCAGCAGCAAGCAGACCGGGACTAGCGGGAGTAGGGCCTACGAGCAGTACTTC.

The chain recombines TRBV24-1 with TRBJ2-3; 8 bases fit TRBD2. The CDR3 runs to 15 residues. The V and J ends lost 5 bases and 2 bases, in that order; junction bases with no gene match: 5. The germline gives CDR1 KGHDR, CDR2 SFDVKD. The CDR3 loop reads CATSGGREATDTQYF. The CDR3 DNA sequence: TGTGCCACCAGTGGCGGGCGGGAGGCCACAGATACGCAGTATTTT.

Comments on this clonotype: This likely comes from a read error, as the CDR3 has no conserved phenylalanine or tryptophan at its end. The chain has TRBV12-5 and TRBJ2-7; D gene unclear. Trimming left V 0 bases short and J 3 bases short, with 15 bases between. Germline-derived CDR1 and CDR2 are LGHNT and FRNRAP. The CDR3 loop spans 16 amino acids. CDR3 residues: CASGLVVVADRYEQYL. The CDR3 nucleotides read TGTGCTAGTGGTTTGGTAGTCGTAGCAGACCGCTACGAGCAGTACTTA.

The chain joins TRBV5-1 to TRBJ1-2; maybe TRBD1 (5 bases). Germline CDR1 SGHRS, CDR2 YFSETQ. CDR3 length equals 13 residues. With 0 bases removed from V and 3 bases from J, the gap between germline ends came to 6 bases. The CDR3 DNA follows: TGCGCCAGCAGCTTGGACAGGCACTATGGCTACACCTTC. It specifies CASSLDRHYGYTF. Drawing the rest from reference TRBV5-1 and TRBJ1-2, the complete variable domain is KAGVTQTPRYLIKTRGQQVTLSCSPISGHRSVSWYQQTPGQGLQFLFEYFSETQRNKGNFPGRFSGRQFSNSRSEMNVSTLELGDSALYLCASSLDRHYGYTFGSGTRLTVV.

The chain couples TRBV7-8 to TRBJ2-3; 11 nucleotides line up with TRBD1. After removal of 2 bases from V and 0 bases from J, the junction contained 4 bases not matched to a gene. The CDR3 runs 17 residues. Germline CDR1 is SGHVS and CDR2 is FQNEAQ. The CDR3 loop is CASSLRTGGYSTDTQYF. The CDR3 region has the DNA TGTGCCAGCAGCTTACGGACAGGGGGCTATAGCACAGATACGCAGTATTTT.

This clonotype showed up just a few times. V is TRBV4-2 and J is TRBJ2-7; D is ambiguous. V was shortened by 0 bases and J by 2 bases, with 17 bases between the two germline ends. The CDR3 has 17 residues. CDR1 and CDR2 from the germline V gene are LGHNA and YNFKEQ. CDR3 in amino acids: CASSQERTGVRTYEQYF. The CDR3 DNA is TGTGCCAGCAGCCAAGAAAGAACGGGCGTCAGAACCTACGAGCAGTACTTC.

This clonotype has more than one count but fewer than ten. In DNA form, the CDR3 reads TGCGCCAGCAGCTCGGAGGGACAGGCTGCAACTAATGAAAAACTGTTTTTT. This codes for CASSSEGQAATNEKLFF. The chain uses TRBV5-1 and TRBJ1-4, with 8 nucleotides matching TRBD1. With 3 bases clipped from V and 0 bases from J, the junction kept 7 bases outside the gene matches. Germline-derived CDR1 and CDR2 are SGHRS and YFSETQ. The CDR3 spans 17 residues.

The J gene is TRBJ2-1, the V gene TRBV4-1; 12 bases agree with TRBD2. J was trimmed by 5 bases and V by 4 bases; bases with no gene match: 12. Germline-derived CDR1 and CDR2 are MGHRA and YSYEKL. The CDR3 runs 18 residues. The CDR3 nucleotides are TGCGCCAGCAGCCGAAGGACTAGCGGGGACATAACTCACAATGAGCAGTTCTTC. Residues: CASSRRTSGDITHNEQFF.

This clonotype was seen only a few times. DNA of the CDR3: TGTGCCAGCAGCTTAAGTATGAGGGGCCAAGAGACCCAGTACTTC. Residues: CASSLSMRGQETQYF. The chain joins TRBV7-9 to TRBJ2-5, with D possibly called TRBD1 or TRBD2 (5 bases each). This CDR3 comprises 15 residues. Germline V gene data show CDR1 as SEHNR and CDR2 as FQNEAQ (reference sequence). The V end lost 2 bases, the J end lost 1 base, and 11 bases lay between the germline ends. Supplemented by reference TRBV7-9 and TRBJ2-5, the full variable domain reads DTGVSQNPRHKITKRGQNVTFRCDPISEHNRLYWYRQTLGQGPEFLTYFQNEAQLEKSRLLSDRFSAERPKGSFSTLEIQRTEQGDSAMYLCASSLSMRGQETQYFGPGTRLLVL.

This clonotype turned up a few times. The chain is built from TRBV18 and TRBJ2-7; D may be TRBD1 (6 bases). Germline V gives CDR1 KGHSH, CDR2 LQKENI. V lost 4 bases to trimming and J lost 8 bases, with 12 bases between them. CDR3 size: 12 residues. The CDR3 loop is CASSQRQEQQYF. The DNA of the CDR3 is TGTGCCAGCTCACAGAGACAGGAACAGCAGTACTTC. The full variable domain, its missing parts supplied by reference TRBV18 and TRBJ2-7, is NAGVMQNPRHLVRRRGQEARLRCSPMKGHSHVYWYRQLPEEGLKFMVYLQKENIIDESGMPKERFSAEFPKEGPSILRIQQVVRGDSAAYFCASSQRQEQQYFGPGTRLTVT.

The chain carries TRBV29-1 and TRBJ2-1; maybe TRBD2 (5 bases). CDR1 and CDR2 from the germline V gene are SQVTM and ANQGSEA. This CDR3 has 13 amino acids. V lost 5 bases and J lost 8, with 16 bases in between. The CDR3 sequence is CSVLPGRWDEQFF. DNA of the CDR3: TGCAGCGTTCTACCGGGAAGGTGGGATGAGCAGTTCTTC.

The V call is TRBV5-1, the J call TRBJ2-3; D possibly corresponds to TRBD2 (5 bases). Germline V gene sequence: CDR1 SGHRS, CDR2 YFSETQ. The ends were cut back, 0 bases at V and 4 bases at J, with 12 bases in the middle. CDR3 length: 15 amino acids. DNA of the CDR3: TGCGCCAGCAGCTTGGCCCCACTAGGCGCAGATACGCAGTATTTT. It translates to CASSLAPLGADTQYF. Full variable domain (missing parts from reference TRBV5-1 and TRBJ2-3): KAGVTQTPRYLIKTRGQQVTLSCSPISGHRSVSWYQQTPGQGLQFLFEYFSETQRNKGNFPGRFSGRQFSNSRSEMNVSTLELGDSALYLCASSLAPLGADTQYFGPGTRLTVL.

V usage is TRBV18 and J usage is TRBJ2-1; no clear D gene. V was pared by 1 base and J by 6 bases, with 10 bases between. The germline CDR1 and CDR2 sequences are KGHSH and LQKENI. This CDR3 spans 14 amino acids. The chain's CDR3 is CASSPLDAANEQFF. Written as DNA, the CDR3 is TGTGCCAGCTCACCACTCGACGCCGCCAATGAGCAGTTCTTC.

V and J are TRBV7-3 and TRBJ2-2, with 14 bases lining up with TRBD2. This CDR3 is built from 17 residues. Looked up from germline, CDR1 is SGHTA and CDR2 is FQGTGA. With 5 bases clipped from V and 6 bases from J, the junction kept 8 bases outside the gene matches. The CDR3 loop is CASSLGTSGSGAGELFF. CDR3 DNA: TGTGCCAGCAGCCTTGGGACTAGCGGGAGTGGAGCCGGGGAGCTGTTTTTT.

The rearrangement links TRBV19 to TRBJ2-5; TRBD2 aligns across 12 bases. Germline V CDR1 and CDR2: LNHDA, SQIVND (reference sequence). The CDR3 extends over 14 amino acids. J was trimmed by 3 bases and V by 6 bases; bases with no gene match: 2. DNA for the CDR3: TGTGCCAGTAGGTGGACTAGCGGGGAAGAGACCCAGTACTTC. Translation: CASRWTSGEETQYF.

The chain is built from TRBV12-3 or TRBV12-4 and TRBJ2-1, with 15 bases matching TRBD2. With V trimmed by 5 bases and J by 7 bases, 9 bases remained unmatched. CDR3 length: 17 amino acids. CDR3 amino acids: CASSGPSGTSGRNEQFF. CDR3 in DNA: TGTGCCAGCAGTGGTCCCTCCGGGACTAGCGGGAGGAATGAGCAGTTCTTC.

The gene calls are TRBV12-3 or TRBV12-4 and TRBJ2-1; the match to TRBD2 covers 10 bases. V lost 3 bases, J lost 4 bases, and 6 bases stayed unmatched. This CDR3 is built from 16 residues. The CDR3 is CASSFQRGGTYNEQFF. The CDR3 DNA is TGTGCCAGCAGTTTCCAGCGGGGGGGAACGTACAATGAGCAGTTCTTC.